Detailed here is one T cell receptor (beta chain). The data were taken from a study of T cell changes during pregnancy in multiple sclerosis. Clones were sequenced by immunoSEQ multiplex PCR, and TCRdb holds only the in-frame ones, with some missing. Among about 17,000 clones, 70% to 90% were seen once, and the ten largest hold 10% to 15%. The germline V gene encodes CDR1 LNHDA and CDR2 SQIVND (reference sequence). The CDR3 is 14 residues long. Trimming removed 3 bases from V and 4 bases from J, with 9 bases in between. Sample: CD8+ T cells from peripheral blood mononuclear cells, taken after pregnancy. The sequence was obtained from a female donor in good health, enrolled as a control in a pregnancy study. The chain employs TRBV19 and TRBJ1-4; no firm D call. The CDR3: CASSIPQDNEKLFF. The CDR3 nucleotides read TGTGCCAGTAGTATCCCACAAGATAATGAAAAACTGTTTTTT.